This TCR beta chain stems from a study of T cells after yellow fever vaccination. In the study overall: Preparing low-cell-number fractions relied on SMART-Seq v4 Ultra Low Input.

This clonotype was counted many times. As yet, its antigen is unknown. Notes on the study in general: Overlap between CD4 and CD8 compartments was detected for a small share of clonotypes.

TCRdb re-called the 5' RACE reads through MiXCR, storing one row per CDR3 protein. The sample lists nearly 350,000 distinct CDR3 sequences; about 8.3% were seen once. The CDR3 has 13 residues. Germline CDR1 SGHAT, CDR2 FQNNGV. The V and J ends lost 10 bases and 10 bases, in that order; junction bases with no gene match: 10. The specimen was PBMCs, collected about 41 days after the first yellow fever vaccination. The TCR originated in a young man who received the YFV17D yellow fever vaccine. The rearrangement links TRBV11-2 to TRBJ1-6; 7 bases map to TRBD1. CDR3 residues: CANSLDRASPLHF. Here the CDR3 DNA reads TGTGCCAACTCACTCGACAGGGCCTCACCCCTCCACTTT.